The rows below give T cell receptor beta chains drawn from one sample of a study of blood T cell repertoires in COVID-19. Method: immunoSEQ multiplex PCR; TCRdb's copy keeps in-frame clones and lacks some. Of about half a million clones listed, approximately 85% are singletons. The specimen sequenced was peripheral blood. All receptors derive from a human donor in a cohort sampled during active COVID-19. CDR3s include the opening cysteine and the closing phenylalanine or tryptophan. D genes are given only for firm matches. Not all rows give a size; the values are once, few, many and, for expanded clones, a class.

>-|TRBV29-1|TRBJ2-3|-
CSVVPPWAGSTDTQYF
TGCAGCGTCGTTCCACCTTGGGCAGGGAGCACAGATACGCAGTATTTT
>-|TRBV5-1|TRBJ1-2|TRBD1
CASSSKWTGGYGYTF
TGCGCCAGCAGCTCGAAATGGACAGGTGGTTATGGCTACACCTTC
>-|TRBV6-4|TRBJ2-3|TRBD2
CASKPASGSPDTQYF
TGTGCCAGCAAACCCGCTAGCGGGAGTCCAGATACGCAGTATTTT
>-|TRBV6-1|TRBJ2-7|-
CASSDTSSGDYGEQYF
TGTGCCAGCAGTGATACCTCGTCAGGGGATTATGGCGAGCAGTACTTC
>-|TRBV20-1|TRBJ1-1|-
CSAQQWSEAFF
TGCAGTGCCCAACAGTGGTCTGAAGCTTTCTTT
>-|TRBV15|TRBJ1-1|-
CATSRVGRVNTEAFF
TGTGCCACCAGCCGTGTAGGCAGGGTGAACACTGAAGCTTTCTTT
>-|TRBV19|TRBJ1-1|TRBD1
CASSTSGTGSTEAFF
TGTGCCAGTAGTACCTCCGGGACAGGGAGCACTGAAGCTTTCTTT
>-|TRBV7-2|TRBJ1-2|-
CASSPDRNYGYTF
TGTGCCAGCAGCCCCGACAGAAACTATGGCTACACCTTC
>-|TRBV15|TRBJ2-3|-
CATSRDGVASDTQYF
TGTGCCACCAGCAGAGATGGGGTAGCGTCAGATACGCAGTATTTT
>once|TRBV6-5|TRBJ2-1|-
CASSYLSYNEQFF
TGTGCCAGCAGTTACCTCTCCTACAATGAGCAGTTCTTC
>-|TRBV3-1/TRBV3-2|TRBJ1-1|-
CASSQVLRGTEAFF
TGTGCCAGCAGCCAAGTCTTGCGGGGCACTGAAGCTTTCTTT
>-|TRBV18|TRBJ1-4|-
CASSPPTGFSEKLFF
TGTGCCAGCTCACCACCAACCGGGTTTAGTGAAAAACTGTTTTTT
>-|TRBV18|TRBJ2-1|-
CASSNPGLEQFF
TGTGCCAGCTCAAATCCGGGGTTAGAGCAGTTCTTC
>-|TRBV30|TRBJ1-6|-
CAWRVAGRDSPLHF
TGTGCCTGGAGAGTCGCAGGGCGTGATTCACCCCTCCACTTT
>-|TRBV5-1|TRBJ1-1|-
CASSLAGMAGTEAFF
TGCGCCAGCAGCTTGGCCGGGATGGCGGGCACTGAAGCTTTCTTT
>-|TRBV9|TRBJ2-5|TRBD2
CASSVGVLAGVGEETQYF
TGTGCCAGCAGCGTGGGAGTTCTAGCGGGAGTAGGGGAAGAGACCCAGTACTTC
>-|TRBV27|TRBJ1-5|-
CASSMRTSNQPQHF
TGTGCCAGCAGTATGAGAACCTCCAATCAGCCCCAGCATTTT
>-|TRBV12-5|TRBJ2-5|-
CASGRGLAETQYF
TGTGCTAGTGGTCGGGGACTTGCGGAGACCCAGTACTTC
>-|TRBV19|TRBJ1-1|-
CASSMDSGLGTEAFF
TGTGCCAGTAGTATGGACAGCGGTTTAGGTACTGAAGCTTTCTTT
>-|TRBV29-1|TRBJ2-1|TRBD1
CSVEQDRGADNEQFF
TGCAGCGTTGAACAAGACAGGGGAGCGGACAATGAGCAGTTCTTC